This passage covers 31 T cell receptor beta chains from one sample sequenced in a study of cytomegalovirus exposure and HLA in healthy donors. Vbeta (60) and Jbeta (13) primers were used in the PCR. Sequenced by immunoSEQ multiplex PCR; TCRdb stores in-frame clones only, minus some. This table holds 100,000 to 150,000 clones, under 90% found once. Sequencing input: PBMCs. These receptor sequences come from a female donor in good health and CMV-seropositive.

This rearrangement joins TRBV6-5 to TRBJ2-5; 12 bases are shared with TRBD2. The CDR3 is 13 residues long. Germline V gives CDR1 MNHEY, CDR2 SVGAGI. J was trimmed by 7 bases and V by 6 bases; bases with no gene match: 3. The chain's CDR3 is CASRLAGGGTQYF. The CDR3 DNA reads TGTGCCAGCAGACTAGCGGGGGGTGGGACCCAGTACTTC.

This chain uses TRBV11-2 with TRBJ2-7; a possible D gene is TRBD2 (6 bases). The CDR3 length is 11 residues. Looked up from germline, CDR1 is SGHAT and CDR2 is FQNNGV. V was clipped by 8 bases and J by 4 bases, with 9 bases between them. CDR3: CASFGGYEQYF. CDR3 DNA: TGTGCCAGCTTCGGGGGATACGAGCAGTACTTC.

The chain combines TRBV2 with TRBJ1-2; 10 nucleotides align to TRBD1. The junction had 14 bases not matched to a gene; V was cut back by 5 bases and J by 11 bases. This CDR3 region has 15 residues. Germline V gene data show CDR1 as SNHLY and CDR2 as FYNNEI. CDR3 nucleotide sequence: TGTGCCAGCAGTCCCCGGTGGACAGGGGGAAATTGGTACACCTTC. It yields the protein CASSPRWTGGNWYTF.

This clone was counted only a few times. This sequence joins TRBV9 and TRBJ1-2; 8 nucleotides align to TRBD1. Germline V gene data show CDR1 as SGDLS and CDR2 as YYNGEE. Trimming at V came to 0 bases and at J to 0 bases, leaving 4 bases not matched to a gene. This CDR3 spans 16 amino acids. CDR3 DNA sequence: TGTGCCAGCAGCGTAGGGGGGACAGGAGCTAACTATGGCTACACCTTC. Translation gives CASSVGGTGANYGYTF.

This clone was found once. The CDR3 coding sequence is TGTGCCCTAGATCCGGGGGACTATGGCTACACCTTC. Encoded protein: CALDPGDYGYTF. This chain uses TRBV30 with TRBJ1-2, with a weak D call TRBD1 (5 bases). Trimming pared 8 bases from V and 3 bases from J, leaving 13 bases between. Germline V gene sequence: CDR1 GTSNPN, CDR2 SVGIG (reference sequence). This CDR3 is built from 12 residues.

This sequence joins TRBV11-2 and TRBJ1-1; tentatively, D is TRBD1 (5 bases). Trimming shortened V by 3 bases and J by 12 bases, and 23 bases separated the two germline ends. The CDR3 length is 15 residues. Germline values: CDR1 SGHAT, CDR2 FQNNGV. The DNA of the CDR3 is TGTGCCAGCAGCTTGGGACTGGGGGTCAGTGCTGTATCTTTCTTT. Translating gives CASSLGLGVSAVSFF.

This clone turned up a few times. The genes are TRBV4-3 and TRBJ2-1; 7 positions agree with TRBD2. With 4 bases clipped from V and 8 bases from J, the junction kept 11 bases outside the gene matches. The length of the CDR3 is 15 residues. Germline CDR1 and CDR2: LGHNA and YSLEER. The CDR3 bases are TGCGCCAGCAGCCGAGTCCTAGCGGCGGAAGATGAGCAGTTCTTC. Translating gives CASSRVLAAEDEQFF.

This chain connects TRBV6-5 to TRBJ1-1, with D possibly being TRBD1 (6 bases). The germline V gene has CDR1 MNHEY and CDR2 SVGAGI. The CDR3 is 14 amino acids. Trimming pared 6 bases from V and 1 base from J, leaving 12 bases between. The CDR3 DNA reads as TGTGCCAGCAGACCCCAGACAGGGAACACTGAAGCTTTCTTT. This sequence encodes CASRPQTGNTEAFF.

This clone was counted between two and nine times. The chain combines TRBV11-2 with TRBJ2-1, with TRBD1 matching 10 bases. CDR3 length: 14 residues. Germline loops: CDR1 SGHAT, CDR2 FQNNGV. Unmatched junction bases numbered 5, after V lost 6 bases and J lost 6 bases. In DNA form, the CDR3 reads TGTGCCAGCAGGGGGGACAGGGGCGTCAATGAGCAGTTCTTC. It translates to CASRGDRGVNEQFF.

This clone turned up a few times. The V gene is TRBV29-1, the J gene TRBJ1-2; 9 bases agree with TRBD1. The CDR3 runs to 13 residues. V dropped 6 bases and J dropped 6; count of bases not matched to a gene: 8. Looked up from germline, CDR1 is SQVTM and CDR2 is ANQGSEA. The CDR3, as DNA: TGCAGCGTCGGCCGGGACAGGGAGGATGGCTACACCTTC. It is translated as CSVGRDREDGYTF. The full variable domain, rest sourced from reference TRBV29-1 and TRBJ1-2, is SAVISQKPSRDICQRGTSLTIQCQVDSQVTMMFWYRQQPGQSLTLIATANQGSEATYESGFVIDKFPISRPNLTFSTLTVSNMSPEDSSIYLCSVGRDREDGYTFGSGTRLTVV.

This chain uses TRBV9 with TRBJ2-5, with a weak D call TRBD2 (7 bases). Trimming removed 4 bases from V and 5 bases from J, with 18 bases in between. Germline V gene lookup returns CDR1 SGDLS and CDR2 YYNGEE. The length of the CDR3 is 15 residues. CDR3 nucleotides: TGTGCCAGCAGCCTCCGGAGGGGGGAGGGTGAGACCCAGTACTTC. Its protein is CASSLRRGEGETQYF.

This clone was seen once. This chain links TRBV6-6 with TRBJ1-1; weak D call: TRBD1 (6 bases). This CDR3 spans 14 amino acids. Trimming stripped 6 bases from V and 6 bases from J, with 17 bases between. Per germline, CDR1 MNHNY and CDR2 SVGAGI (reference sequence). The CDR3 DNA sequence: TGTGCCAGCAGACCCCGGGACATGGCGGCTGAAGCTTTCTTT. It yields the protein CASRPRDMAAEAFF.

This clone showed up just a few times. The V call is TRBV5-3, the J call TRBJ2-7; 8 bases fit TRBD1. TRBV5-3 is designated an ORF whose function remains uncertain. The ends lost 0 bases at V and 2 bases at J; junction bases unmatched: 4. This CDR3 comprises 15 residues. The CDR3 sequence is CARSLGGTGAYEQYF. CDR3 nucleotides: TGTGCCAGAAGCTTGGGGGGGACAGGCGCCTACGAGCAGTACTTC.

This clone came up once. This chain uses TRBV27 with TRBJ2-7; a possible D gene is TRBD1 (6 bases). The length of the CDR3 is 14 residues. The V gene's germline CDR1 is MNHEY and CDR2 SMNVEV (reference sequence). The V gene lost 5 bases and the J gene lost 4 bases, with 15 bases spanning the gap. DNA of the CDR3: TGTGCCAGCAGTGCTACAGGGTCTGGTTACGAGCAGTACTTC. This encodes CASSATGSGYEQYF.

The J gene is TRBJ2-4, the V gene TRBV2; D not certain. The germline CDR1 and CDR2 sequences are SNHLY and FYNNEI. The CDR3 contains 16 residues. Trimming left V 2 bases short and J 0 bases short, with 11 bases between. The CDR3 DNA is TGTGCCAGCAGTGAAACCTACGTACTAGCCAAAAACATTCAGTACTTC. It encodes CASSETYVLAKNIQYF.

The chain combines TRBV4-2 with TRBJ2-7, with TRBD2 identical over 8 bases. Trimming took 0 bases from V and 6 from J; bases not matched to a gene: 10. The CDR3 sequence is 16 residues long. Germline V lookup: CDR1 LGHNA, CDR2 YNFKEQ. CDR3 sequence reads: CASSQENGGARGEQYF. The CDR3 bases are TGTGCCAGCAGCCAAGAAAACGGGGGGGCCCGTGGCGAGCAGTACTTC.

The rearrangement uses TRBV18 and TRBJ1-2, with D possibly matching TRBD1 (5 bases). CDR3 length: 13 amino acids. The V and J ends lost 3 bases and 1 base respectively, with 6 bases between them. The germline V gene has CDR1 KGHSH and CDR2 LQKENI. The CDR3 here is CASSPTDNYGYTF. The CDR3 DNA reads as TGTGCCAGCTCACCGACAGATAACTATGGCTACACCTTC.

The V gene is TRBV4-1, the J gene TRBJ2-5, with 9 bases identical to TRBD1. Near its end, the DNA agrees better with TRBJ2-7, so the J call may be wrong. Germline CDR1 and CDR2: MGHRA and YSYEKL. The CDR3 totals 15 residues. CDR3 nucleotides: TGCGCCAGCAGCCCTACCGGGACAGGGAACTACGAGCAGTACTTC. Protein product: CASSPTGTGNYEQYF.

The CDR3 reads CASSISPDRLGIQSEQYF. The CDR3, as DNA: TGTGCCAGCAGCATCTCCCCCGACAGGCTCGGGATACAGTCTGAGCAGTACTTC. The rearrangement uses TRBV27 and TRBJ2-7; tentatively, D is TRBD1 (6 bases). CDR1 is MNHEY and CDR2 is SMNVEV in the germline V gene (reference sequence). The CDR3 consists of 18 residues. V was cut by 6 bases and J by 7 bases, with 31 bases left in between.

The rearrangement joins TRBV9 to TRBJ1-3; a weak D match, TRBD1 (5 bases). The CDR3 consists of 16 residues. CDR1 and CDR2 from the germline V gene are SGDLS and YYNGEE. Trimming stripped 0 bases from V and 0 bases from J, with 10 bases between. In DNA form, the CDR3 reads TGTGCCAGCAGCGTAGAAGGGGCCGGCTCTGGAAACACCATATATTTT. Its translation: CASSVEGAGSGNTIYF.

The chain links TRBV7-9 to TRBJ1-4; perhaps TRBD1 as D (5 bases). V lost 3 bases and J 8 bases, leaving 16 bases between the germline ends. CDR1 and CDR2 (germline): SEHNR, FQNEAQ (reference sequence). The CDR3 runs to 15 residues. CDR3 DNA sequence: TGTGCCAGCAGCTTCAACGTTGGGGGGAAGGAAAAACTGTTTTTT. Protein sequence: CASSFNVGGKEKLFF. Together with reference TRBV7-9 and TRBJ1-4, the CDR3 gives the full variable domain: DTGVSQNPRHKITKRGQNVTFRCDPISEHNRLYWYRQTLGQGPEFLTYFQNEAQLEKSRLLSDRFSAERPKGSFSTLEIQRTEQGDSAMYLCASSFNVGGKEKLFFGSGTQLSVL.

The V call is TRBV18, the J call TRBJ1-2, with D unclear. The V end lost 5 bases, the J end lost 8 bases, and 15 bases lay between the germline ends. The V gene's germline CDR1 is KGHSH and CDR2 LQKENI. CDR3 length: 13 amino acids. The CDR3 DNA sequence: TGTGCCAGCTCATCTGACCTAGAAAGGGGCTACACCTTC. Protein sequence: CASSSDLERGYTF.

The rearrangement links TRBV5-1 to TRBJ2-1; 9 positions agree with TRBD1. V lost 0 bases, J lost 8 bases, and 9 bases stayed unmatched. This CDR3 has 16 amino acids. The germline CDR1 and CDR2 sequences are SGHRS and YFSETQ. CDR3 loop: CASSLAMGQGGYEQFF. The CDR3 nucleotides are TGCGCCAGCAGCTTGGCTATGGGACAGGGAGGATATGAGCAGTTCTTC.

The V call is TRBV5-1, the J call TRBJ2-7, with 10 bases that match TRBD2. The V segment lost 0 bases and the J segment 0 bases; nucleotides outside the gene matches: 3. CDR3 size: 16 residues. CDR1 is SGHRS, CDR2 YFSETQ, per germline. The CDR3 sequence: CASSLASGRISYEQYF. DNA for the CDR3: TGCGCCAGCAGCTTGGCTAGCGGGAGAATCTCCTACGAGCAGTACTTC.

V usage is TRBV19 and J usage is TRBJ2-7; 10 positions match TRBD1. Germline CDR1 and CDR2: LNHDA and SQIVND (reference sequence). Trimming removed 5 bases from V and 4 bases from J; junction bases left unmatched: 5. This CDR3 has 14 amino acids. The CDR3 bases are TGTGCCAGTAGTGTGGGGACAGGGGTTTACGAGCAGTACTTC. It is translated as CASSVGTGVYEQYF.

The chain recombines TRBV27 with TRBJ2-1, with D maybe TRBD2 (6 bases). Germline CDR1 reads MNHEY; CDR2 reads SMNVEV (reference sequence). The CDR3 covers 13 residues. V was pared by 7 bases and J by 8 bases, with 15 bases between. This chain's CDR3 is CASNRLGMHEQFF. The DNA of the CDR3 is TGTGCCAGCAATCGACTAGGAATGCATGAGCAGTTCTTC.

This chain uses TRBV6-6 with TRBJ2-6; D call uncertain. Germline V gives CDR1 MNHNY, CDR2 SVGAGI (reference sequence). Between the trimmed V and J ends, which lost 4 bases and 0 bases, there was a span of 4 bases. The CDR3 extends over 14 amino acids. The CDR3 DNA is TGTGCCAGCAGTTCCGTCTCTGGGGCCAACGTCCTGACTTTC. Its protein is CASSSVSGANVLTF.

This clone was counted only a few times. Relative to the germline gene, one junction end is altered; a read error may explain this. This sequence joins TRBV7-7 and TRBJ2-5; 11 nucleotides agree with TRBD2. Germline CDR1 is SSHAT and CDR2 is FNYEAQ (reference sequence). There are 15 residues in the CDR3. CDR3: CASSLAGGVQETQYF. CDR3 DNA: TGTGCTAGCAGCTTAGCGGGGGGGGTCCAAGAGACCCAGTACTTC.

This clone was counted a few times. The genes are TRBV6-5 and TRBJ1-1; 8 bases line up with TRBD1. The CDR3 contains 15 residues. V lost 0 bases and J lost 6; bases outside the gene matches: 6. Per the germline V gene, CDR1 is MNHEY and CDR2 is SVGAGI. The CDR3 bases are TGTGCCAGCAGTTACTCGAGGCAGGGGGCACCTGAAGCTTTCTTT. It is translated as CASSYSRQGAPEAFF.

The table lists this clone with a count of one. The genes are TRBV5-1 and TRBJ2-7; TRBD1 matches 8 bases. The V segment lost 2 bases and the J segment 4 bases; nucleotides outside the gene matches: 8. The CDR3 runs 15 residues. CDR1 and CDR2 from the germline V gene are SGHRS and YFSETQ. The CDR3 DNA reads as TGCGCCAGCAGCTTAACCGGGACAGGAGCGTACGAGCAGTACTTC. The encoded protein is CASSLTGTGAYEQYF. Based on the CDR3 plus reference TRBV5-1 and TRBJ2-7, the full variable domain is KAGVTQTPRYLIKTRGQQVTLSCSPISGHRSVSWYQQTPGQGLQFLFEYFSETQRNKGNFPGRFSGRQFSNSRSEMNVSTLELGDSALYLCASSLTGTGAYEQYFGPGTRLTVT.

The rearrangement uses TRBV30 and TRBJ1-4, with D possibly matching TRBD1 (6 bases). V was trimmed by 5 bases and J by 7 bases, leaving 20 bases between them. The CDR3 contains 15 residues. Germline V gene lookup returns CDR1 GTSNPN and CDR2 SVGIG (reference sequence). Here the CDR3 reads CAWRRSTQGGEKLFF. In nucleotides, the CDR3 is TGTGCCTGGCGTCGGTCGACCCAAGGGGGTGAAAAACTGTTTTTT.